The TCR beta chain described here comes from a study of beta chain features in type 1 diabetes. All of the isolated RNA was reverse transcribed, so expressed TCRB transcripts were sequenced. Naive, central memory and regulatory T cell samples yielded some 3.9 million reads on average. Assay: immunoSEQ multiplex PCR; the TCRdb copy retains only in-frame clones and omits some. Of some 230,000 clones in the sample, about 9.3% were seen once. With 4 bases removed from V and 7 bases from J, the gap between germline ends came to 19 bases. Germline CDR1 is MNHEY and CDR2 is SVGAGI. This CDR3 region has 16 residues. This clone was picked up a small number of times. Antigen specificity is unknown. Study outcomes and limitations: Any role of HLA type in TCRB rearrangement remained unresolved here.

Blood was collected once per donor into heparin, averaging around 120 mL. The specimen was naive CD4+ T cells from blood. The sequence was collected from a woman between 18 and 30 years old in good health. The chain couples TRBV6-5 to TRBJ1-4, with unresolved D. CDR3 in DNA: TGTGCCAGCAGTTTCCTGGGGAGTCGCGGTATTGAAAAACTGTTTTTT. Protein: CASSFLGSRGIEKLFF.